Below are 28 T cell receptor beta chains sequenced from a single sample in a study of OX40 agonist ivuxolimab in advanced cancers. Method: immunoSEQ multiplex PCR; TCRdb's copy keeps in-frame clones and lacks some. Of tens of thousands of clones in the sample, around 90% are singletons; the top ten hold approximately 0.5%. The material was CD4+ or CD8+ T cells sorted from blood, obtained in a trial of the OX40 agonist ivuxolimab. Receptors were obtained from an adult with an advanced solid tumor such as melanoma, head and neck, liver or kidney cancer.

The chain links TRBV19 to TRBJ2-2; 7 bases are shared with TRBD2. The CDR3 loop spans 15 amino acids. J lost 7 bases, V lost 3 bases, and 8 bases had no gene match. Germline assignment: CDR1 LNHDA and CDR2 SQIVND (reference sequence). CDR3 sequence reads: CASSIGGSKGGELFF. CDR3 coding DNA: TGTGCCAGTAGTATCGGGGGGAGTAAGGGCGGGGAGCTGTTTTTT.

The V and J genes are TRBV5-1 and TRBJ2-5; 8 nucleotides match TRBD1. The germline V gene encodes CDR1 SGHRS and CDR2 YFSETQ. This CDR3 has 17 amino acids. The J segment lost 0 bases and the V segment lost 0 bases, leaving 7 bases of the junction unmatched. The CDR3 here is CASSLGQGHEYQETQYF. The DNA for the CDR3 is TGCGCCAGCAGCTTGGGACAGGGGCATGAGTACCAAGAGACCCAGTACTTC.

V usage is TRBV6-5 and J usage is TRBJ2-3; 7 bases are a match to TRBD2. Germline loops: CDR1 MNHEY, CDR2 SVGAGI. The CDR3 sequence is 15 residues long. The V and J ends lost 7 bases and 2 bases, in that order; junction bases with no gene match: 9. The CDR3 region has the DNA TGTGCCAGCACCCGCGGGAGCCCCTTCACAGATACGCAGTATTTT. It codes for CASTRGSPFTDTQYF.

The chain uses TRBV9 and TRBJ2-1; 7 nucleotides agree with TRBD2. Germline CDR1 SGDLS, CDR2 YYNGEE. J lost 0 bases, V lost 0 bases, and 3 bases had no gene match. The CDR3 is made up of 16 amino acids. CDR3 in DNA: TGTGCCAGCAGCGTAGACGGGAGGAGCTCCTACAATGAGCAGTTCTTC. Protein product: CASSVDGRSSYNEQFF.

The sample holds a few counts of this clone. The chain recombines TRBV2 with TRBJ2-3, with 8 nucleotides matching TRBD2. J lost 0 bases, V lost 5 bases, and 7 bases had no gene match. Germline loops: CDR1 SNHLY, CDR2 FYNNEI. This CDR3 spans 16 amino acids. The CDR3 sequence is CASSQTLAGSTDTQYF. CDR3 bases: TGTGCCAGCAGTCAAACCTTAGCGGGAAGCACAGATACGCAGTATTTT.

CDR3 amino acids: CASSQLPGQGLFF. For the CDR3, the DNA is TGCGCCAGCAGCCAGCTGCCGGGACAGGGTTTGTTCTTC. The chain couples TRBV4-3 to TRBJ2-1; TRBD1 agrees at 9 bases. This CDR3 region has 13 residues. V lost 3 bases and J lost 15; bases outside the gene matches: 9. Germline values: CDR1 LGHNA, CDR2 YSLEER.

The rearrangement uses TRBV5-1 and TRBJ2-2, with 10 positions matching TRBD2. This CDR3 spans 16 amino acids. J gave up 0 bases and V 3 bases, and 2 bases lay outside the gene matches. Germline CDR1 reads SGHRS; CDR2 reads YFSETQ. The CDR3 is CASSSLAGANTGELFF. DNA of the CDR3: TGCGCCAGCAGCTCGCTAGCGGGGGCGAACACCGGGGAGCTGTTTTTT.

This clone was found once. CDR3 DNA: TGTGCCAGCAGCCCGACAGGGGAGTGGAGTGAAAAACTGTTTTTT. Its protein product is CASSPTGEWSEKLFF. The chain uses TRBV7-2 and TRBJ1-4; 8 bases map to TRBD1. Per the germline V gene, CDR1 is SGHTA and CDR2 is FQGNSA. V lost 5 bases, J lost 7 bases, and 9 bases stayed unmatched. There are 15 residues in the CDR3.

In its sample, this clone was seen once. The chain joins TRBV7-2 to TRBJ1-2; TRBD1 is a possible D gene (6 bases). Trimming pared 5 bases from V and 4 bases from J, leaving 17 bases between. CDR1 and CDR2 from the germline V gene are SGHTA and FQGNSA. This CDR3 spans 15 amino acids. The CDR3 is CASSPQTGERYGYTF. The CDR3 DNA reads TGTGCCAGCAGCCCCCAGACAGGAGAACGCTATGGCTACACCTTC. Full variable domain (rest looked up from reference TRBV7-2 and TRBJ1-2): GAGVSQSPSNKVTEKGKDVELRCDPISGHTALYWYRQSLGQGLEFLIYFQGNSAPDKSGLPSDRFSAERTGGSVSTLTIQRTQQEDSAVYLCASSPQTGERYGYTFGSGTRLTVV.

A single count supports this clone. The chain recombines TRBV19 with TRBJ2-4; D is perhaps TRBD2 (6 bases). Germline V gene sequence: CDR1 LNHDA, CDR2 SQIVND (reference sequence). The CDR3 totals 16 residues. Trimming shortened V by 7 bases and J by 7 bases, and 23 bases separated the two germline ends. CDR3 in amino acids: CASTLAGPAGRNIQYF. The CDR3 DNA reads as TGTGCCAGTACCTTGGCAGGCCCGGCGGGACGTAACATTCAGTACTTC.

V is TRBV30 and J is TRBJ1-5; D remains unclear. V shed 0 bases and J shed 4 bases, with 10 bases lying between them. Germline V gene data show CDR1 as GTSNPN and CDR2 as SVGIG (reference sequence). CDR3 length: 14 residues. The CDR3 nucleotides read TGTGCCTGGAGTGTAGCAGTTGGGAATCAGCCCCAGCATTTT. It yields the protein CAWSVAVGNQPQHF.

This clone was counted once. This rearrangement joins TRBV9 to TRBJ2-5; 7 bases align to TRBD2. The CDR3 is made up of 15 amino acids. CDR1 is SGDLS, CDR2 YYNGEE, per germline. J was trimmed by 5 bases and V by 4 bases; bases with no gene match: 11. The DNA of the CDR3 is TGTGCCAGCAGCCCCGGGGGGTCCCGAGGGGAGACCCAGTACTTC. Residues: CASSPGGSRGETQYF.

The DNA for the CDR3 is TGTGCCAGCAGGGTACAGGGGGTAGGGCAGCCCCAGCATTTT. The encoded protein is CASRVQGVGQPQHF. The chain joins TRBV28 to TRBJ1-5, with 8 nucleotides matching TRBD1. Looked up from germline, CDR1 is MDHEN and CDR2 is SYDVKM. The CDR3 has 14 residues. V shed 6 bases and J 7 bases; nucleotides not matched to a gene: 8.

The chain has TRBV18 and TRBJ2-1; D is possibly TRBD2 (7 bases). V was shortened by 4 bases and J by 1 base, with 20 bases between the two germline ends. There are 18 residues in the CDR3. Germline CDR1 and CDR2: KGHSH and LQKENI. Here the CDR3 reads CASSRLLSGEGSYNEQFF. CDR3 coding DNA: TGTGCCAGCTCACGCCTCTTATCAGGGGAGGGTTCCTACAATGAGCAGTTCTTC.

This rearrangement joins TRBV15 to TRBJ2-1; D possibly corresponds to TRBD2 (5 bases). The germline CDR1 and CDR2 sequences are LNHNV and YYDKDF (reference sequence). Trimming pared 0 bases from V and 7 bases from J, leaving 10 bases between. CDR3 size: 14 residues. The CDR3 loop reads CATSRDLTGNEQFF. CDR3 DNA: TGTGCCACCAGCAGAGATCTTACGGGAAATGAGCAGTTCTTC. The full variable domain, rest sourced from reference TRBV15 and TRBJ2-1, is DAMVIQNPRYQVTQFGKPVTLSCSQTLNHNVMYWYQQKSSQAPKLLFHYYDKDFNNEADTPDNFQSRRPNTSFCFLDIRSPGLGDTAMYLCATSRDLTGNEQFFGPGTRLTVL.

The chain carries TRBV4-1 and TRBJ2-1; 12 bases map to TRBD2. CDR3 length equals 17 residues. V shed 0 bases and J 8 bases; nucleotides not matched to a gene: 8. Germline V gene lookup returns CDR1 MGHRA and CDR2 YSYEKL. CDR3 protein: CASSQEASGRAWDEQFF. The DNA for the CDR3 is TGCGCCAGCAGCCAAGAGGCTAGCGGGAGGGCATGGGATGAGCAGTTCTTC.

Remarks on this clone: An end of the junction does not agree with germline; a read error may underlie this. This chain links TRBV7-7 with TRBJ2-1, with 7 bases matching TRBD1. CDR3 length equals 15 residues. Per the germline V gene, CDR1 is SSHAT and CDR2 is FNYEAQ (reference sequence). CDR3 protein: CASSSRQGPYNEQFF. The CDR3 DNA reads TGTGCTAGCAGCTCCAGACAGGGCCCCTACAATGAGCAGTTCTTC.

The rearrangement joins TRBV6-5 to TRBJ2-1; tentatively, D is TRBD2 (6 bases). This CDR3 region has 11 residues. Germline V CDR1 and CDR2: MNHEY, SVGAGI. With 3 bases removed from V and 12 bases from J, the gap between germline ends came to 9 bases. The CDR3 protein is CASSYGRGQFF. The CDR3 region has the DNA TGTGCCAGCAGTTATGGGCGGGGGCAGTTCTTC.

The CDR3 DNA reads TGTGCCAGCAGCTTAGATCGCGGGGAGGTCGTGGAGACCCAGTACTTC. This translates into CASSLDRGEVVETQYF. The rearrangement joins TRBV11-2 to TRBJ2-5, with a weak D call TRBD2 (6 bases). V dropped 0 bases and J dropped 5 bases, with 16 bases sitting between them. There are 16 residues in the CDR3. Germline V lookup: CDR1 SGHAT, CDR2 FQNNGV.

This sequence joins TRBV7-9 and TRBJ2-5; D unclear. Germline V gene lookup returns CDR1 SEHNR and CDR2 FQNEAQ (reference sequence). Trimming took off 5 bases at V and 4 bases at J, with 14 bases between the two ends. This CDR3 has 14 residues. CDR3 residues: CASSTPGVPETQYF. The CDR3 DNA is TGTGCCAGCAGCACCCCCGGCGTTCCAGAGACCCAGTACTTC.

The V call is TRBV6-5, the J call TRBJ2-5; either TRBD1 or TRBD2 may supply D (5 bases each). This CDR3 has 12 amino acids. Looked up from germline, CDR1 is MNHEY and CDR2 is SVGAGI. Trimming shortened V by 7 bases and J by 5 bases, and 11 bases separated the two germline ends. The CDR3 loop is CASTSGTETQYF. The CDR3, as DNA: TGTGCCAGCACCTCCGGGACGGAGACCCAGTACTTC.

This chain links TRBV4-3 with TRBJ1-1, with D possibly matching TRBD1 (5 bases). V dropped 2 bases and J dropped 0 bases, with 16 bases sitting between them. CDR1 and CDR2 (germline): LGHNA, YSLEER. The CDR3 sequence is 17 residues long. As DNA, the CDR3 is TGCGCCAGCAGCCAATCGCTCAGGGTGACATTGAACACTGAAGCTTTCTTT. It specifies CASSQSLRVTLNTEAFF.

The chain recombines TRBV7-9 with TRBJ1-5; possible D gene TRBD1, 6 bases. Germline V lookup: CDR1 SEHNR, CDR2 FQNEAQ (reference sequence). The CDR3 is made up of 15 amino acids. V shed 5 bases and J shed 4 bases, with 15 bases lying between them. The CDR3 spells CASSDVGGSNQPQHF. In DNA form, the CDR3 reads TGTGCCAGCAGCGACGTGGGGGGCTCGAATCAGCCCCAGCATTTT.

The rearrangement uses TRBV4-2 and TRBJ2-5; TRBD1 aligns across 9 bases. CDR3 size: 15 residues. Germline CDR1 reads LGHNA; CDR2 reads YNFKEQ. V trimming: 2 bases; J trimming: 5 bases; junction bases outside the gene matches: 6. The CDR3 region has the DNA TGTGCCAGCAGCCAATGGCGGACAGGGGAGGAGACCCAGTACTTC. Translated, it gives CASSQWRTGEETQYF.

V is TRBV6-1 and J is TRBJ2-3; no clear D. CDR1 is MNHNS and CDR2 is SASEGT in the germline V gene. The ends were cut back, 2 bases at V and 0 bases at J, with 9 bases in the middle. There are 15 residues in the CDR3. CDR3 bases: TGTGCCAGCAGTGAAAGTGGAACTAGCACAGATACGCAGTATTTT. As protein: CASSESGTSTDTQYF.

This sequence joins TRBV6-5 and TRBJ2-7; the D gene is possibly TRBD1 (6 bases). The germline CDR1 and CDR2 sequences are MNHEY and SVGAGI. The CDR3 is 14 residues long. V lost 6 bases and J lost 2, with 14 bases in between. This CDR3 is CASRLHRVAYEQYF. In DNA, the CDR3 is TGTGCCAGCAGGCTACACAGGGTTGCCTACGAGCAGTACTTC.

This sequence joins TRBV19 and TRBJ2-1; 10 bases fit TRBD2. V shed 8 bases, J shed 1 base, and the junction held 5 bases outside the gene matches. Germline V CDR1 and CDR2: LNHDA, SQIVND (reference sequence). The CDR3 runs to 15 residues. Written as DNA, the CDR3 is TGTGCCAGTGGCTTACTAGCGGGGTCCTACAATGAGCAGTTCTTC. It encodes CASGLLAGSYNEQFF. The variable domain in full, completed from reference TRBV19 and TRBJ2-1, reads DGGITQSPKYLFRKEGQNVTLSCEQNLNHDAMYWYRQDPGQGLRLIYYSQIVNDFQKGDIAEGYSVSREKKESFPLTVTSAQKNPTAFYLCASGLLAGSYNEQFFGPGTRLTVL.

The J gene is TRBJ2-1, the V gene TRBV7-2; TRBD1 matches 7 bases. Germline CDR1 reads SGHTA; CDR2 reads FQGNSA. J was trimmed by 0 bases and V by 5 bases; bases with no gene match: 7. The CDR3 covers 16 residues. Here the CDR3 DNA reads TGTGCCAGCAGCACCCGACAGGGCGGCTCCTACAATGAGCAGTTCTTC. Amino acid sequence: CASSTRQGGSYNEQFF.